The rows below give T cell receptor beta chains drawn from one sample of a study of blood T cell repertoires in COVID-19. Libraries were prepared by immunoSEQ multiplex PCR; TCRdb keeps only in-frame clonotypes and omits some of them. Of 150,000 to 190,000 clones in the sample, 80% were seen once. Sequencing was carried out using peripheral blood. These TCRs come from a man in his 60s with acute or convalescent COVID-19. Both conserved end residues are part of each CDR3. Fields, in order: J gene, D gene, clone size, V gene, CDR3 protein, CDR3 DNA. A D gene is named only where the DNA matches it firmly. Clone size is given for some rows only: seen once, a few or many times, or a class if the clone is expanded.

TRBJ1-5	-	once	TRBV24-1	CATSAAPRQPQHF	TGTGCCACCAGTGCAGCGCCGCGACAGCCCCAGCATTTT
TRBJ2-7	-	-	TRBV6-5	CASGLSSYEQYF	TGTGCCAGCGGCCTTTCCTCCTACGAGCAGTACTTC
TRBJ2-2	TRBD1	-	TRBV24-1	CATSDTRGKTGELFF	TGTGCCACCAGTGATACCAGGGGGAAAACCGGGGAGCTGTTTTTT
TRBJ1-3	-	-	TRBV27	CASRPGRAGNTIYF	TGTGCCAGCAGACCGGGGAGGGCTGGAAACACCATATATTTT
TRBJ2-5	TRBD2	-	TRBV7-2	CASSPLAGQRETQYF	TGTGCCAGCAGCCCTCTAGCGGGGCAGAGGGAGACCCAGTACTTC
TRBJ2-7	-	-	TRBV28	CASSLLGKLSYEQYF	TGTGCCAGCAGTTTATTGGGCAAACTCTCCTACGAGCAGTACTTC
TRBJ2-1	TRBD2	-	TRBV2	CASSGLAGYNEQFF	TGTGCCAGCAGTGGACTAGCAGGATACAATGAGCAGTTCTTC
TRBJ2-7	TRBD2	few	TRBV4-2	CASSHDLSGTYYEQYF	TGTGCCAGCAGCCATGATCTTAGCGGGACTTACTACGAGCAGTACTTC
TRBJ2-5	-	-	TRBV19	CASSIDLHRQEEVIQYF	TGTGCCAGTAGTATAGATCTACATCGACAGGAGGAAGTTATCCAGTACTTC
TRBJ2-5	-	-	TRBV3-1/TRBV3-2	CASTTAGGSGETQYF	TGTGCCAGCACCACGGCGGGCGGTAGCGGAGAGACCCAGTACTTC
TRBJ2-1	-	-	TRBV4-3	CASSQEAYYNEQFF	TGCGCCAGCAGCCAAGAGGCTTACTACAATGAGCAGTTCTTC
TRBJ1-2	-	-	TRBV3-1/TRBV3-2	CASSHRQGGGYTF	TGTGCCAGCAGCCATCGGCAGGGTGGAGGCTACACCTTC
TRBJ1-1	-	-	TRBV24-1	CATSDSGETEAFF	TGTGCCACCAGTGATTCAGGGGAAACTGAAGCTTTCTTT
TRBJ2-1	TRBD2	once	TRBV24-1	CATSESGLGLDNEQFF	TGTGCCACCAGTGAATCGGGACTAGGGCTGGACAATGAGCAGTTCTTC
TRBJ2-1	TRBD2	once	TRBV5-1	CASSLGTSGHNEQFF	TGCGCCAGCAGCTTGGGGACTAGCGGCCACAATGAGCAGTTCTTC
TRBJ1-6	-	-	TRBV27	CASRPGGVSHNSPLHF	TGTGCCAGCAGGCCCGGGGGGGTAAGCCATAATTCACCCCTCCACTTT
TRBJ2-1	TRBD2	-	TRBV25-1	CASPGGKNEQFF	TGTGCCAGCCCGGGGGGGAAGAATGAGCAGTTCTTC
TRBJ2-2	TRBD1	-	TRBV6-5	CASRKGGTGDGELFF	TGTGCCAGCAGAAAAGGGGGGACAGGGGACGGGGAGCTGTTTTTT
TRBJ2-7	TRBD2	-	TRBV12-3/TRBV12-4	CASRREPTYEQYF	TGTGCCAGCAGGCGGGAGCCTACTTACGAGCAGTACTTC
TRBJ2-4	-	-	TRBV21-1	CASSTRQGEDIQYF	TGTGCCAGCAGCACTCGACAGGGGGAGGACATTCAGTACTTC
TRBJ1-1	TRBD1	-	TRBV4-1	CASSPGDRAWDTEAFF	TGCGCCAGCAGCCCGGGGGACAGGGCTTGGGACACTGAAGCTTTCTTT
TRBJ2-7	TRBD2	-	TRBV4-2	CASSQDASGNYEQYF	TGTGCCAGCAGCCAAGATGCTAGCGGGAACTACGAGCAGTACTTC
TRBJ1-5	-	few	TRBV15	CATSRDQGTQRNQPQHF	TGTGCCACCAGCAGAGATCAGGGGACCCAGCGCAATCAGCCCCAGCATTTT
TRBJ2-7	-	-	TRBV6-5	CATSQVYEQYF	TGTGCCACCTCACAGGTCTACGAGCAGTACTTC
TRBJ2-7	-	-	TRBV6-5	CASSYVLNYEQYF	TGTGCCAGCAGTTACGTGCTAAACTACGAGCAGTACTTC
TRBJ1-4	-	once	TRBV4-2	CASSQGRGEKLFF	TGTGCCAGCAGCCAAGGGCGGGGTGAAAAACTGTTTTTT
TRBJ2-1	-	-	TRBV5-1	CASSHSRRASYNEQFF	TGCGCCAGCAGCCATTCCCGGAGGGCCTCCTACAATGAGCAGTTCTTC
TRBJ1-5	TRBD1	few	TRBV5-1	CASSLSGGNNQPQHF	TGCGCCAGCAGCTTGTCAGGGGGGAACAATCAGCCCCAGCATTTT
TRBJ1-4	-	-	TRBV28	CASSLGETNIEKLFF	TGTGCCAGCAGTTTAGGAGAAACAAATATAGAAAAACTGTTTTTT
TRBJ2-7	TRBD1	-	TRBV19	CASSVGQGMGEQYF	TGTGCCAGTAGTGTCGGACAGGGGATGGGCGAGCAGTACTTC
TRBJ1-1	-	-	TRBV5-1	CASSLVPLNTEAFF	TGCGCCAGCAGCTTGGTTCCGTTGAACACTGAAGCTTTCTTT
TRBJ1-2	-	-	TRBV28	CASTEGGYSYGYTF	TGTGCCAGCACCGAGGGGGGGTACAGCTATGGCTACACCTTC
TRBJ1-4	TRBD1	few	TRBV25-1	CASSDTGGVHEKLFF	TGTGCCAGCAGTGACACAGGGGGCGTTCATGAAAAACTGTTTTTT
TRBJ2-3	TRBD2	few	TRBV12-3/TRBV12-4	CATRLAGGDTQYF	TGTGCCACCAGACTAGCGGGAGGGGATACGCAGTATTTT
TRBJ1-4	-	-	TRBV25-1	CASSEWEEVGLFF	TGTGCCAGCAGTGAATGGGAGGAAGTAGGGCTGTTTTTT
TRBJ2-7	TRBD2	-	TRBV19	CASSQGLAGGFAYEQYF	TGTGCCAGTAGTCAAGGACTAGCGGGAGGATTCGCCTACGAGCAGTACTTC
TRBJ2-1	TRBD1	-	TRBV6-5	CASSPGQESLNEQFF	TGTGCCAGCAGCCCAGGACAGGAGTCCCTTAATGAGCAGTTCTTC
TRBJ1-2	TRBD1	-	TRBV4-1	CASSPRTGSTLYGYTF	TGCGCCAGCAGCCCCCGGACAGGTTCTACCCTTTATGGCTACACCTTC
TRBJ1-5	-	-	TRBV3-1/TRBV3-2	CASSQDARGGNQPQHF	TGTGCCAGCAGCCAAGATGCCAGGGGAGGGAATCAGCCCCAGCATTTT
TRBJ2-7	-	once	TRBV5-4	CASSFPGSYEQYF	TGTGCCAGCAGCTTTCCGGGCTCCTACGAGCAGTACTTC
TRBJ2-2	-	once	TRBV5-1	CASSLRGTDTGELFF	TGCGCCAGCAGCTTGCGGGGGACCGACACCGGGGAGCTGTTTTTT
TRBJ2-3	TRBD2	-	TRBV5-1	CASSVTSGRAADTQYF	TGCGCCAGCAGCGTGACTAGCGGGAGGGCAGCAGATACGCAGTATTTT
TRBJ1-4	-	-	TRBV19	CASTSGETHVKLFF	TGTGCCAGTACCTCTGGGGAGACGCATGTAAAACTGTTTTTT
TRBJ1-4	-	-	TRBV4-3	CASSQALSDEKLFF	TGCGCCAGCAGCCAAGCATTATCAGATGAAAAACTGTTTTTT
TRBJ2-3	-	-	TRBV19	CASSLQGTDTQYF	TGTGCCAGTAGTCTGCAGGGGACAGATACGCAGTATTTT
TRBJ2-7	TRBD1	few	TRBV7-2	CASSIGTEYEQYF	TGTGCCAGCAGCATCGGGACAGAGTACGAGCAGTACTTC
TRBJ2-5	TRBD2	-	TRBV6-5	CASSYAVAGGAKTQYF	TGTGCCAGCAGTTACGCAGTGGCGGGAGGGGCCAAGACCCAGTACTTC
TRBJ1-2	-	few	TRBV19	CASSSVVKDSSLYTF	TGTGCCAGCTCTAGTGTAGTTAAGGACAGCAGTCTATACACCTTC
TRBJ2-5	TRBD2	-	TRBV12-3/TRBV12-4	CASSFSGRETQYF	TGTGCCAGCAGTTTCAGCGGGAGAGAGACCCAGTACTTC
TRBJ1-4	-	-	TRBV28	CAGAPSTNEKLFF	TGTGCCGGAGCGCCTTCAACTAATGAAAAACTGTTTTTT
TRBJ1-1	-	-	TRBV6-4	CASSSDRNTEAFF	TGTGCCAGCAGTTCGGACAGGAACACTGAAGCTTTCTTT
TRBJ1-2	-	-	TRBV2	CASGRREIYGYTF	TGTGCCAGCGGGAGGCGGGAAATCTATGGCTACACCTTC
TRBJ1-6	-	-	TRBV9	CASSALSDFLGSPLHF	TGTGCCAGCAGCGCCCTCAGTGACTTTCTGGGTTCACCCCTCCACTTT
TRBJ1-4	-	-	TRBV6-5	CASSYSRTNEKLFF	TGTGCCAGCAGTTACTCTAGAACTAATGAAAAACTGTTTTTT
TRBJ2-5	TRBD2	-	TRBV5-4	CASSPNRDYSTQYF	TGTGCCAGCAGCCCCAACCGGGACTACTCGACCCAGTACTTC
TRBJ2-4	-	-	TRBV28	CASSSEQGSRQYF	TGTGCCAGCAGCTCCGAACAGGGTTCCCGTCAGTACTTC
TRBJ2-3	TRBD2	-	TRBV5-1	CASSPNRGGPGDTQYF	TGCGCCAGCAGCCCGAATCGCGGGGGGCCGGGAGATACGCAGTATTTT
TRBJ1-1	-	-	TRBV9	CASSSAVNMNTEAFF	TGTGCCAGCAGCTCCGCGGTAAACATGAACACTGAAGCTTTCTTT